There are many counts of the clone carrying this T cell receptor (beta chain). Its antigen is unidentified. UMIs were added to TCR cDNA along with a universal primer site when it was made by 5'RACE template switching. TCRdb called the 5' RACE reads again in MiXCR, with one record for every CDR3 protein. The profile shows 250,000 or so distinct CDR3 sequences, around 6.7% of them singletons. These data originate in a study of T cells after yellow fever vaccination. Background on the study: Where fractions had low cell numbers, libraries were prepared from them with the SMART-Seq v4 Ultra Low Input RNA kit.

With 2 bases clipped from V and 2 bases from J, the junction kept 8 bases outside the gene matches. The CDR3 totals 16 residues. The germline CDR1 and CDR2 sequences are DFQATT and SNEGSKA (reference sequence). Study results and limitations: Overlap between CD4 and CD8 compartments was detected for a small share of clonotypes. Most clones from primary vaccination were detected again post-booster (about 95% CD4, roughly 85% CD8).

The rearrangement links TRBV20-1 to TRBJ2-3; 9 bases are a match to TRBD2. The sample in question was CD4+ T cells sorted from PBMCs, obtained on the day of the yellow fever booster vaccination. This TCR derives from a man aged 25 to 40 who received the YFV17D yellow fever vaccine. In nucleotides, the CDR3 is TGCAGTGCTAGAAGGCTAGCGGGGACCTACACAGATACGCAGTATTTT. It encodes CSARRLAGTYTDTQYF.